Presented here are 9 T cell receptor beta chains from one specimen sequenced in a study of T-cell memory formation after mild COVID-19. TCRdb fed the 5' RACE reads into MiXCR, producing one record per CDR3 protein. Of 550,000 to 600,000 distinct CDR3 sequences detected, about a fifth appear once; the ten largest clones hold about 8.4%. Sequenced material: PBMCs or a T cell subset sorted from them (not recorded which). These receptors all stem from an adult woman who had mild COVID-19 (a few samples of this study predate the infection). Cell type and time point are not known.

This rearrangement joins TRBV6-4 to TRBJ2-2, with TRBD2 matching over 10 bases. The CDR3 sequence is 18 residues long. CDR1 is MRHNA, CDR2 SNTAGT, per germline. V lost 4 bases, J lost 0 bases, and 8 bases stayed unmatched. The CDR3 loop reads CASSGGTSGAANTGELFF. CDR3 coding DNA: TGTGCCAGCAGTGGAGGTACTAGCGGGGCGGCGAACACCGGGGAGCTGTTTTTT.

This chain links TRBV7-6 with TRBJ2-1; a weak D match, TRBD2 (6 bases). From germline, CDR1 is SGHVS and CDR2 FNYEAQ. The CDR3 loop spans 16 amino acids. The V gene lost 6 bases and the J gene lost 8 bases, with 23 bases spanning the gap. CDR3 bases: TGTGCCAGCAGTTCCTCCTGGGGGACTGCTTCGCATGAGCAGTTCTTC. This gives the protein CASSSSWGTASHEQFF. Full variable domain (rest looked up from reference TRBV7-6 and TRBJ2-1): GAGVSQSPRYKVTKRGQDVALRCDPISGHVSLYWYRQALGQGPEFLTYFNYEAQQDKSGLPNDRFSAERPEGSISTLTIQRTEQRDSAMYRCASSSSWGTASHEQFFGPGTRLTVL.

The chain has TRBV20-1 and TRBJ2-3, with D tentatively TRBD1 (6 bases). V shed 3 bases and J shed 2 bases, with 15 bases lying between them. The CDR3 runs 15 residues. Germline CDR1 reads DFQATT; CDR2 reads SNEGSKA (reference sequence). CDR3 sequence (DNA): TGCAGTGCTAGGGGGGCAGGCCGACCCACAGATACGCAGTATTTT. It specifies CSARGAGRPTDTQYF.

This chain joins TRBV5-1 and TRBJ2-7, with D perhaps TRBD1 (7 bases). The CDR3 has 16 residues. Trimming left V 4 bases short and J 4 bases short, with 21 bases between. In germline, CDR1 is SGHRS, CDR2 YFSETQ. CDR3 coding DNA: TGCGCCAGCAGCCCCTATCTGACAGGGAGCGGGTACGAGCAGTACTTC. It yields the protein CASSPYLTGSGYEQYF.

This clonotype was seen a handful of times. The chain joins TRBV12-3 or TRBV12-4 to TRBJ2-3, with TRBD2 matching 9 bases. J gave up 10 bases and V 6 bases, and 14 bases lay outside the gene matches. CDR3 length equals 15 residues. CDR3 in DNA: TGTGCCAGCAGCCAATCGGTTAGCGGGAGATGGGCGCAGTATTTT. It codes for CASSQSVSGRWAQYF.

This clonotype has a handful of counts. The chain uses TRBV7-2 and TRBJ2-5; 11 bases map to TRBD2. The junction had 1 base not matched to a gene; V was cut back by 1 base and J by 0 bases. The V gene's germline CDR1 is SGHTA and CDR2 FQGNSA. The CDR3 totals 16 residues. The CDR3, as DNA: TGTGCCAGCAGCTTAGGACTAGCGGGGCACCAAGAGACCCAGTACTTC. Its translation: CASSLGLAGHQETQYF.

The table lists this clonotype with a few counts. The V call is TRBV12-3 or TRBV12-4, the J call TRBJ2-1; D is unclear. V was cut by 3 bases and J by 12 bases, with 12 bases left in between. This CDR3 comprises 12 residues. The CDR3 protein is CASSFALSRQFF. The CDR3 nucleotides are TGTGCCAGCAGTTTCGCCTTGTCACGGCAGTTCTTC.

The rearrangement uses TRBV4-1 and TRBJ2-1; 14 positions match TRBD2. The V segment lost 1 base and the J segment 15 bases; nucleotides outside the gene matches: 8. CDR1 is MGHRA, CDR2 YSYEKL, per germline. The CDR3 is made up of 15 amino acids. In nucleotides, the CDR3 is TGCGCCAGCAGCCAAGGGGGACTAGCGGGGGAAAAGCGGTTCTTC. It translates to CASSQGGLAGEKRFF.

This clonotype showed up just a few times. The CDR3 coding sequence is TGTGCCAGCAGCCAAGCTTCCACTAGCACAGATACGCAGTATTTT. This gives the protein CASSQASTSTDTQYF. The rearrangement links TRBV4-2 to TRBJ2-3; D gene unclear. V lost 1 base, J lost 0 bases, and 8 bases lay in between. Germline assignment: CDR1 LGHNA and CDR2 YNFKEQ. The CDR3 spans 15 residues.